This TCR beta chain was retrieved from a study of T cell responses to AZD1222 COVID-19 vaccine. Study conclusions and caveats: Among vaccine-associated CD4 TCRs, coverage spanned spike, with dominance at 160-218 and 743-854. Clonal diversity was possibly underestimated, and white British individuals and females predominated among donors.

Remarks on this clone: The antigen remains undetermined.

J was trimmed by 4 bases and V by 3 bases; bases with no gene match: 9. The length of the CDR3 is 16 residues. CDR1 LNHNV and CDR2 YYDKDF come from the germline V gene (reference sequence). Some clones are missing from TCRdb's copy, which holds only in-frame ones; the method was immunoSEQ multiplex PCR. The sample records more than 100,000 clones, about 93% being singletons. The source material was peripheral blood, sampled 28 days after the second AZD1222 dose. The clonotype was recovered from an adult who received the AZD1222 COVID-19 vaccine. This chain links TRBV15 with TRBJ1-5; 7 nucleotides match TRBD1. The DNA for the CDR3 is TGTGCCACCAGCAGGACGAGAGGGGGCCTTAATCAGCCCCAGCATTTT. Translating gives CATSRTRGGLNQPQHF. Based on the CDR3 plus reference TRBV15 and TRBJ1-5, the full variable domain is DAMVIQNPRYQVTQFGKPVTLSCSQTLNHNVMYWYQQKSSQAPKLLFHYYDKDFNNEADTPDNFQSRRPNTSFCFLDIRSPGLGDTAMYLCATSRTRGGLNQPQHFGDGTRLSIL.